Here is one T cell receptor (beta chain) with its context. The CDR3 has 15 amino acids. Germline CDR1 MDHEN, CDR2 SYDVKM. Unmatched junction bases numbered 2, after V lost 4 bases and J lost 2 bases. The sample belongs to a study of blood T cell repertoires in COVID-19. Background on the study: The United States, Italy and Spain provided the acute and convalescent COVID-19 samples.

Original analysis: Amplification with reference gene primers provided the estimates of nucleated cell counts. The repertoire was sequenced with immunoSEQ multiplex PCR; TCRdb's copy has only in-frame clones and lacks some. V, J and clone size were drawn from that table, and D and trimming were deduced from the DNA. The repertoire consists of 45,000 or so clones, with roughly 88% occurring once and the leading ten covering roughly 2.1%. The specimen sequenced was peripheral blood. The J gene is TRBJ1-2, the V gene TRBV28, with 12 bases fitting TRBD1. The receptor's source is a woman aged 60 to 75 with acute or convalescent COVID-19. The CDR3 region has the DNA TGTGCCAGCAGTTCCGGGACAGGGGGCAACTATGGCTACACCTTC. Its protein product is CASSSGTGGNYGYTF.